Below, one T cell receptor (beta chain) is given with its context. The antigen is not known. This specimen comes from a study of response to subunit inactivated influenza vaccine. Points from the study as a whole: Authors suggested that a seasonal influenza vaccination recruits few new T cells each time.

TCRdb ran MiXCR on the RT-PCR reads and lists one entry per CDR3 protein. The data show around 580,000 distinct CDR3 sequences, with 12% seen just once and roughly a tenth held by the top ten. Trimming stripped 5 bases from V and 0 bases from J, with 14 bases between. The CDR3 contains 15 residues. This chain joins TRBV12-3 or TRBV12-4 and TRBJ2-7, with D uncertain. Sequenced material: PBMCs from blood, taken on the day of vaccination. The receptor comes from a middle-aged man who received an inactivated influenza vaccine. The CDR3 region is CASSPTIRSSYEQYF. CDR3 DNA sequence: TGTGCCAGCAGTCCGACAATACGGAGCTCCTACGAGCAGTACTTC.